This passage covers 23 T cell receptor beta chains from one sample sequenced in a study of cytomegalovirus exposure and HLA in healthy donors. The table came from immunoSEQ multiplex PCR; TCRdb's copy has only in-frame clones and leaves some out. The sample lists around 150,000 clones, 88% occurring once. The sample consisted of PBMCs. These receptors all stem from a woman in her late teens or twenties in good health and CMV-seropositive.

This chain joins TRBV5-1 and TRBJ2-2; 10 positions match TRBD2. Germline V gene sequence: CDR1 SGHRS, CDR2 YFSETQ. The junction had 10 bases not matched to a gene; V was cut back by 4 bases and J by 4 bases. The CDR3 is 17 amino acids. For the CDR3, the DNA is TGCGCCAGCAGCCCTTACTCTAGCGGGAGAAGCACCGGGGAGCTGTTTTTT. Its protein is CASSPYSSGRSTGELFF.

Concerning this clone: The germline gene is not matched at one end of the junction; a read error may be the cause. This chain connects TRBV7-7 to TRBJ2-2; D ambiguous. Per the germline V gene, CDR1 is SSHAT and CDR2 is FNYEAQ (reference sequence). This CDR3 contains 16 residues. The CDR3 sequence: CASSLSPTPNTGELFF. The CDR3 DNA follows: TGTGCTAGCAGCTTATCCCCCACACCGAACACCGGGGAGCTGTTTTTT.

The chain joins TRBV10-2 to TRBJ1-6; 8 bases map to TRBD1. Germline values: CDR1 WSHSY, CDR2 SAAADI. The CDR3 covers 15 residues. The V and J ends lost 5 bases and 8 bases, in that order; junction bases with no gene match: 8. In DNA form, the CDR3 reads TGCGCCAGCAGTCCTACGGGACAGGAGTATTCACCCCTCCACTTT. It encodes CASSPTGQEYSPLHF.

The CDR3 bases are TGTGCCAGCAGCGGAAGGACTAGCGGAGGCCCAGATACGCAGTATTTT. It yields the protein CASSGRTSGGPDTQYF. The J gene is TRBJ2-3, the V gene TRBV5-4; 10 positions agree with TRBD2. V was pared by 4 bases and J by 4 bases, with 9 bases of the junction left unmatched. CDR1 and CDR2 from the germline V gene are SGHNT and YYREEE (reference sequence). The CDR3 is made up of 16 amino acids.

The CDR3 region has the DNA TGCGCCAGCAGCCAAGCTTTAACGGTCCAGGTCGAGCAGTACTTC. This sequence encodes CASSQALTVQVEQYF. This chain joins TRBV4-3 and TRBJ2-7; no clear D. Germline V gene data show CDR1 as LGHNA and CDR2 as YSLEER. Trimming took 1 base from V and 6 from J, leaving 16 bases between them. The CDR3 totals 15 residues.

The chain employs TRBV11-1 and TRBJ1-2; D gene ambiguous. The CDR3 spans 13 residues. In germline, CDR1 is SGHAT, CDR2 FQDESV (reference sequence). Trimming took 5 bases from V and 3 from J, leaving 10 bases between them. CDR3 coding DNA: TGTGCCAGCAGCCGCGGCACTCACTATGGCTACACCTTC. Translated, it gives CASSRGTHYGYTF.

The chain employs TRBV19 and TRBJ2-3; 7 positions match TRBD1. Per the germline V gene, CDR1 is LNHDA and CDR2 is SQIVND (reference sequence). The J segment lost 1 base and the V segment lost 3 bases, leaving 1 base of the junction unmatched. The CDR3 runs to 14 residues. This chain's CDR3 is CASSIDRGTDTQYF. The CDR3 nucleotides are TGTGCCAGTAGTATCGACAGGGGCACAGATACGCAGTATTTT. Based on the CDR3 plus reference TRBV19 and TRBJ2-3, the full variable domain is DGGITQSPKYLFRKEGQNVTLSCEQNLNHDAMYWYRQDPGQGLRLIYYSQIVNDFQKGDIAEGYSVSREKKESFPLTVTSAQKNPTAFYLCASSIDRGTDTQYFGPGTRLTVL.

Comment on this clone: At one boundary the junction diverges from the germline segment, which might be a read error. The chain recombines TRBV28 with TRBJ1-2, with 12 bases fitting TRBD1. The CDR3 extends over 19 amino acids. Germline V CDR1 and CDR2: MDHEN, SYDVKM. CDR3 sequence reads: CASSLTSPIMGQGASRSAF. Written as DNA, the CDR3 is TGTGCCAGCAGTTTAACCTCCCCTATTATGGGACAGGGGGCGTCCCGCTCGGCCTTC.

The chain carries TRBV19 and TRBJ1-6; D is undetermined. Germline CDR1 and CDR2: LNHDA and SQIVND (reference sequence). Trimming removed 1 base from V and 5 bases from J, with 12 bases in between. This CDR3 contains 16 residues. The CDR3 DNA reads TGTGCCAGTAGTATAGCGAGCACCCGAGATAATTCACCCCTCCACTTT. It is translated as CASSIASTRDNSPLHF.

In this sample, this clone turned up once. The chain is built from TRBV5-1 and TRBJ1-5; 10 bases agree with TRBD1. J was trimmed by 5 bases and V by 5 bases; bases with no gene match: 4. In germline, CDR1 is SGHRS, CDR2 YFSETQ. This CDR3 comprises 14 residues. The CDR3 region is CASSFGTGDQPQHF. The CDR3 coding sequence is TGCGCCAGCAGTTTCGGGACAGGGGATCAGCCCCAGCATTTT.

V gene TRBV27 combines with J gene TRBJ1-1, with 8 bases lining up with TRBD1. This CDR3 has 16 residues. The V segment lost 1 base and the J segment 5 bases; nucleotides outside the gene matches: 9. CDR1 and CDR2 (germline): MNHEY, SMNVEV (reference sequence). DNA of the CDR3: TGTGCCAGCAGTTTATTGGCAGGGGGCAGGAGGACTGAAGCTTTCTTT. This translates into CASSLLAGGRRTEAFF.

The gene calls are TRBV28 and TRBJ1-2; 9 nucleotides line up with TRBD1. The CDR3 covers 13 residues. Germline trimming cut 4 bases from V and 6 bases from J; bases unmatched to any gene: 3. CDR1 is MDHEN and CDR2 is SYDVKM in the germline V gene. The CDR3 sequence is CASSSGQGDGYTF. The CDR3 coding sequence is TGTGCCAGCAGTTCGGGACAGGGCGATGGCTACACCTTC.

This chain connects TRBV6-5 to TRBJ2-1; possibly TRBD1 for D (5 bases). V was pared by 8 bases and J by 9 bases, with 20 bases between. CDR1 and CDR2 (germline): MNHEY, SVGAGI. The CDR3 length is 14 residues. CDR3 amino acids: CASSLRGTSSEQFF. CDR3 coding DNA: TGTGCCAGCTCCCTAAGGGGAACTTCTAGTGAGCAGTTCTTC.

The chain links TRBV30 to TRBJ1-3; weak D call: TRBD1 (6 bases). This CDR3 is built from 16 residues. The germline gives CDR1 GTSNPN, CDR2 SVGIG (reference sequence). With 0 bases removed from V and 4 bases from J, the gap between germline ends came to 16 bases. DNA for the CDR3: TGTGCCTGGAGTGTAGGGGGGGCCCCTGCCGGAAACACCATATATTTT. It is translated as CAWSVGGAPAGNTIYF.

V usage is TRBV6-5 and J usage is TRBJ1-2; D is undetermined. Trimming stripped 0 bases from V and 4 bases from J, with 6 bases between. From germline, CDR1 is MNHEY and CDR2 SVGAGI. This CDR3 has 13 residues. The CDR3 DNA reads as TGTGCCAGCAGTTACTCTCCGGGCTATGGCTACACCTTC. Protein sequence: CASSYSPGYGYTF.

The V call is TRBV5-5, the J call TRBJ2-7, with D maybe TRBD2 (5 bases). Germline V gene lookup returns CDR1 SGHKS and CDR2 YYEKEE (reference sequence). The ends were cut back, 0 bases at V and 2 bases at J, with 12 bases in the middle. This CDR3 spans 15 amino acids. DNA for the CDR3: TGTGCCAGCAGCTTGGCGCGCGGGCCTACCTACGAGCAGTACTTC. The encoded protein is CASSLARGPTYEQYF.

The CDR3 region is CASSRVTSGGVTGELFF. The CDR3 DNA reads as TGTGCCAGCAGCCGGGTTACTAGCGGGGGGGTCACCGGGGAGCTGTTTTTT. The rearrangement links TRBV7-6 to TRBJ2-2; 13 bases agree with TRBD2. Per germline, CDR1 SGHVS and CDR2 FNYEAQ. The CDR3 spans 17 residues. Unmatched junction bases numbered 7, after V lost 5 bases and J lost 4 bases.

The gene calls are TRBV27 and TRBJ2-1; maybe TRBD1 (5 bases). CDR3 length: 12 residues. The V and J ends lost 4 bases and 4 bases respectively, with 5 bases between them. Germline V CDR1 and CDR2: MNHEY, SMNVEV (reference sequence). The DNA of the CDR3 is TGTGCCAGCAGTTCAGGGTACAATGAGCAGTTCTTC. Translation gives CASSSGYNEQFF.

The chain has TRBV7-9 and TRBJ2-7; D remains unclear. The CDR3 has 14 residues. CDR1 is SEHNR, CDR2 FQNEAQ, per germline (reference sequence). V gave up 3 bases and J gave up 3 bases, with 12 bases separating them. The DNA for the CDR3 is TGTGCCAGCAGCTTGGAGCCTATAGGCTACGAGCAGTACTTC. It translates to CASSLEPIGYEQYF.

V usage is TRBV7-3 and J usage is TRBJ1-1; perhaps TRBD1 as D (6 bases). From germline, CDR1 is SGHTA and CDR2 FQGTGA. With 5 bases removed from V and 5 bases from J, the gap between germline ends came to 12 bases. The CDR3 has 13 residues. This chain's CDR3 is CASSPTGQTEAFF. In DNA, the CDR3 is TGTGCCAGCAGCCCCACAGGGCAGACTGAAGCTTTCTTT.

The genes are TRBV5-6 and TRBJ2-1; TRBD2 agrees at 12 bases. Trimming removed 0 bases from V and 9 bases from J; junction bases left unmatched: 7. There are 16 residues in the CDR3. Germline V gene sequence: CDR1 SGHDT, CDR2 YYEEEE. CDR3 nucleotides: TGTGCCAGCAGCTTGGAACTAGCGGGAGGTGTCGGTGAGCAGTTCTTC. Amino acid sequence: CASSLELAGGVGEQFF.

The genes are TRBV29-1 and TRBJ2-5; TRBD2 matches at 10 bases. This CDR3 has 14 amino acids. V lost 4 bases and J lost 4; bases outside the gene matches: 6. Germline V gives CDR1 SQVTM, CDR2 ANQGSEA. The CDR3 coding sequence is TGCAGCGTTGCTAGCGGGAGTGCGGGAGAGACCCAGTACTTC. It yields the protein CSVASGSAGETQYF.

The gene calls are TRBV4-2 and TRBJ2-1, with 11 bases identical to TRBD2. Unmatched junction bases numbered 8, after V lost 1 base and J lost 9 bases. The germline gives CDR1 LGHNA, CDR2 YNFKEQ. CDR3 length: 16 residues. The chain's CDR3 is CASSQVMGTSGFEQFF. The CDR3 nucleotides are TGTGCCAGCAGCCAAGTGATGGGGACTAGCGGCTTTGAGCAGTTCTTC.